The 7 T cell receptor beta chains given below trace back to one sample, sequenced in a study of cytomegalovirus exposure and HLA in healthy donors. The PCR ran on 60 Vbeta and 13 Jbeta primers. Sequencing used immunoSEQ multiplex PCR; TCRdb keeps in-frame clones, though not all of them. The sample comprises some 100,000 clones, about three quarters of which are singletons, and 2% to 3% rests with the top ten. The sequenced sample was PBMCs. The receptors derive from a female donor in good health and CMV-seronegative.

The rearrangement links TRBV5-4 to TRBJ2-7; a possible D gene is TRBD2 (6 bases). Trimming cost V 4 bases and J 2 bases, with 19 bases left between them. The CDR3 covers 16 residues. Germline V CDR1 and CDR2: SGHNT, YYREEE (reference sequence). Here the CDR3 DNA reads TGTGCCAGCAGCCCCGGGGGTCTGGCAGGGACCTACGAGCAGTACTTC. Translation gives CASSPGGLAGTYEQYF.

The gene calls are TRBV9 and TRBJ2-2; TRBD2 is a possible D gene (5 bases). This CDR3 region has 17 residues. CDR1 and CDR2 from the germline V gene are SGDLS and YYNGEE. Between the trimmed V and J ends, which lost 0 bases and 0 bases, there was a span of 12 bases. The DNA for the CDR3 is TGTGCCAGCAGCGTAGATCCTCCGGGAACGAACACCGGGGAGCTGTTTTTT. It encodes CASSVDPPGTNTGELFF. Using reference TRBV9 and TRBJ2-2 for the parts outside the CDR3, the full variable domain is DSGVTQTPKHLITATGQRVTLRCSPRSGDLSVYWYQQSLDQGLQFLIQYYNGEERAKGNILERFSAQQFPDLHSELNLSSLELGDSALYFCASSVDPPGTNTGELFFGEGSRLTVL.

The genes are TRBV7-2 and TRBJ2-7, with 7 bases lining up with TRBD2. The V gene's germline CDR1 is SGHTA and CDR2 FQGNSA. The CDR3 has 15 amino acids. V lost 3 bases and J lost 5; bases outside the gene matches: 10. CDR3 loop: CASSFFSGGFNEQYF. The CDR3 coding sequence is TGTGCCAGCAGCTTTTTCTCGGGGGGTTTCAACGAGCAGTACTTC.

V gene TRBV7-2 combines with J gene TRBJ2-7; TRBD1 might be the D (5 bases). The V end lost 6 bases, the J end lost 2 bases, and 11 bases lay between the germline ends. CDR1 and CDR2 from the germline V gene are SGHTA and FQGNSA. The CDR3 length is 13 residues. In DNA form, the CDR3 reads TGTGCCAGCAGTTTCGACAGCGCCTACGAGCAGTACTTC. It encodes CASSFDSAYEQYF. The complete variable domain, with remaining parts taken from reference TRBV7-2 and TRBJ2-7, reads GAGVSQSPSNKVTEKGKDVELRCDPISGHTALYWYRQSLGQGLEFLIYFQGNSAPDKSGLPSDRFSAERTGGSVSTLTIQRTQQEDSAVYLCASSFDSAYEQYFGPGTRLTVT.

The chain uses TRBV18 and TRBJ1-5; 7 positions match TRBD1. CDR3 size: 16 residues. The ends lost 4 bases at V and 3 bases at J; junction bases unmatched: 9. Germline V gene data show CDR1 as KGHSH and CDR2 as LQKENI. The CDR3 DNA is TGTGCCAGCTCACGAAGGACAGGAGTTAACAATCAGCCCCAGCATTTT. Amino acids: CASSRRTGVNNQPQHF.

This clone was detected a few times. The chain employs TRBV4-3 and TRBJ1-2, with D tentatively TRBD1 (6 bases). V was pared by 0 bases and J by 0 bases, with 14 bases between. CDR1 is LGHNA and CDR2 is YSLEER in the germline V gene. This CDR3 spans 17 amino acids. DNA of the CDR3: TGCGCCAGCAGCCAAGATCTTCCAGGGACACCTAACTATGGCTACACCTTC. The encoded protein is CASSQDLPGTPNYGYTF.

The J gene is TRBJ2-1, the V gene TRBV5-4, with 9 bases that match TRBD1. Germline V CDR1 and CDR2: SGHNT, YYREEE (reference sequence). The CDR3 has 13 residues. V shed 2 bases, J shed 9 bases, and the junction held 3 bases outside the gene matches. The CDR3 protein is CASSLQGAGEQFF. The CDR3 DNA reads TGTGCCAGCAGCTTACAGGGGGCCGGTGAGCAGTTCTTC.